The entry below describes one TCR beta chain. This entry comes from a study of technical replicates of blood from several donors. Generated by immunoSEQ multiplex PCR, the TCRdb table keeps only in-frame clones and is missing some. The profile covers more than 11,000 clones, with roughly 84% appearing a single time and about 10% taken by the ten largest. CDR1 is SGHRS and CDR2 is YFSETQ in the germline V gene. The length of the CDR3 is 15 residues. V trimming: 1 base; J trimming: 3 bases; junction bases outside the gene matches: 2. The rearrangement joins TRBV5-1 to TRBJ2-3; the match to TRBD2 covers 10 bases. The clonotype comes from a human donor in good health. Sequences were obtained from PBMCs. CDR3: CASSLSGLATDTQYF. CDR3 bases: TGCGCCAGCAGCTTGTCGGGACTAGCGACAGATACGCAGTATTTT.